This T cell receptor beta chain was sequenced during a study of regulatory T cells. Broader study findings: In CD3G-deficient patients, conventional CD4+ T cells were enriched for hydrophobic CDR3 residues at positions 6 and 7.

Primers: 52 TRBV forward and 13 TRBJ reverse. Sequencing used immunoSEQ multiplex PCR; TCRdb keeps in-frame clones, though not all of them. The sample consists of 20,000 to 25,000 clones, 70% to 90% of them appearing once. V was clipped by 3 bases and J by 4 bases; unmatched bases: 15. Germline lookup yields CDR1 SGDLS and CDR2 YYNGEE. This CDR3 has 19 amino acids. A remark on this clone: Its antigen remains unknown.

This chain joins TRBV9 and TRBJ2-5; 13 nucleotides line up with TRBD2. The source of this sequence is a child under 18 with CD3G deficiency. Sequenced material: conventional CD4+ T cells sorted from blood. DNA of the CDR3: TGTGCCAGCAGCGCCTGCACTAGCGGGAGGGCCAAGGAGCCAGAGACCCAGTACTTC. Translated, it gives CASSACTSGRAKEPETQYF. Filled out from reference TRBV9 and TRBJ2-5, the complete variable domain reads DSGVTQTPKHLITATGQRVTLRCSPRSGDLSVYWYQQSLDQGLQFLIQYYNGEERAKGNILERFSAQQFPDLHSELNLSSLELGDSALYFCASSACTSGRAKEPETQYFGPGTRLLVL.